The clone carrying this T cell receptor beta chain has just a few counts. The target antigen is unknown. Assay used: immunoSEQ multiplex PCR; TCRdb lists only in-frame clones, some missing. The sample holds 40,000 to 60,000 clones, about 81% seen once. This specimen belongs to a study of OX40 agonist ivuxolimab in advanced cancers. Whole-study findings and limits: Part of the nonresponder group also had normalized T-cell clonal expansion that was low.

The length of the CDR3 is 16 residues. Germline lookup yields CDR1 SGHVS and CDR2 FNYEAQ. V was clipped by 5 bases and J by 1 base; unmatched bases: 8. This chain uses TRBV7-6 with TRBJ1-1, with 9 nucleotides matching TRBD1. The TCR comes from an adult with an advanced solid tumor such as melanoma, head and neck, liver or kidney cancer. This sample comprised CD4+ or CD8+ T cells sorted from blood, obtained in a trial of the OX40 agonist ivuxolimab. CDR3 region: CASSGRTGAENTEAFF. The CDR3 coding sequence is TGTGCCAGCAGCGGGAGGACAGGGGCGGAGAACACTGAAGCTTTCTTT.